Listed below are T cell receptor beta chains from one sample, sequenced in a study of T cell responses to AZD1222 COVID-19 vaccine. Repertoires were generated with immunoSEQ multiplex PCR, while TCRdb's copy carries only in-frame clones and drops some. The table has roughly 97,000 clones, around nine tenths seen once. Sample: peripheral blood, taken on day 0 of AZD1222 vaccination. The receptors stem from an adult in good health. Both conserved end residues are part of each CDR3. The D gene is left open where the match is weak. Clone size appears in some rows only: once, few, many, or a class for an expanded clone.

TRBJ1-2 | TRBV10-3 | 13 | . | . | CAISEAGEYGYTF | TGTGCCATCAGTGAAGCCGGGGAGTATGGCTACACCTTC
TRBJ1-2 | TRBV6-5 | 14 | . | . | CASSYSRESRGYTF | TGTGCCAGCAGTTACTCACGGGAATCCAGGGGCTACACCTTC
TRBJ1-6 | TRBV4-1 | 15 | . | . | CASSQDRGQGSPLHF | TGCGCCAGCAGCCAAGACCGCGGGCAGGGTTCACCCCTCCACTTT
TRBJ2-1 | TRBV27 | 14 | TRBD2 | . | CASSLSAGVDEQFF | TGTGCCAGCAGTTTATCGGCGGGGGTAGATGAGCAGTTCTTC
TRBJ2-2 | TRBV4-1 | 16 | TRBD2 | . | CASSQAFLGGEGELFF | TGCGCCAGCAGCCAAGCTTTTTTGGGAGGGGAGGGGGAGCTGTTTTTT
TRBJ2-1 | TRBV9 | 16 | TRBD2 | . | CASSTAGTSSKNEQFF | TGTGCCAGCAGCACCGCCGGGACTAGCAGTAAGAATGAGCAGTTCTTC
TRBJ2-2 | TRBV7-3 | 17 | . | few | CASSPRAGLANTGELFF | TGTGCCAGCAGCCCCCGCGCAGGACTCGCGAACACCGGGGAGCTGTTTTTT
TRBJ2-7 | TRBV3-1/TRBV3-2 | 15 | . | . | CASSFSGTVRYEQYF | TGTGCCAGCAGCTTCTCCGGGACGGTCCGTTACGAGCAGTACTTC
TRBJ2-7 | TRBV27 | 16 | . | . | CASSLIATSIFGEQYF | TGTGCCAGCAGTTTAATCGCCACTAGTATCTTTGGCGAGCAGTACTTC
TRBJ2-5 | TRBV18 | 12 | . | . | CASSPQGETQYF | TGTGCCAGCTCACCACAGGGAGAGACCCAGTACTTC
TRBJ1-2 | TRBV7-8 | 13 | . | once | CASSLQANYGYTF | TGTGCCAGCAGCCTACAGGCTAACTATGGCTACACCTTC
TRBJ1-2 | TRBV7-9 | 15 | . | . | CASSLGVGLPYGYTF | TGTGCCAGCAGCTTAGGGGTCGGGCTGCCTTATGGCTACACCTTC
TRBJ2-6 | TRBV7-2 | 17 | . | . | CASSSRGGGSGANVLTF | TGTGCCAGCAGCTCCAGGGGAGGTGGCTCTGGGGCCAACGTCCTGACTTTC
TRBJ1-6 | TRBV30 | 13 | TRBD1 | . | CAWQPGQGSPLHF | TGTGCCTGGCAGCCGGGACAGGGTTCACCCCTCCACTTT
TRBJ1-1 | TRBV28 | 14 | . | once | CASVGPSMNTEAFF | TGTGCCAGCGTCGGGCCGTCCATGAACACTGAAGCTTTCTTT
TRBJ1-1 | TRBV5-1 | 12 | . | . | CAPFTGNTEAFF | TGCGCCCCCTTCACGGGGAACACTGAAGCTTTCTTT
TRBJ2-2 | TRBV7-9 | 14 | . | . | CASSSNRATGELFF | TGTGCCAGCAGCTCAAACAGAGCAACCGGGGAGCTGTTTTTT
TRBJ2-7 | TRBV3-1/TRBV3-2 | 11 | . | . | CASSQVYEQYF | TGTGCCAGCAGCCAAGTTTACGAGCAGTACTTC
TRBJ1-6 | TRBV5-1 | 16 | . | . | CASSLSRGGDNSPLHF | TGCGCCAGCAGCTTGTCTAGGGGAGGGGACAATTCACCCCTCCACTTT
TRBJ2-1 | TRBV14 | 13 | . | . | CASSQEPGNEQFF | TGTGCCAGCAGCCAAGAACCCGGCAATGAGCAGTTCTTC
TRBJ2-7 | TRBV14 | 14 | . | . | CASSPGLPPYEQYF | TGTGCCAGCAGCCCCGGACTACCTCCTTACGAGCAGTACTTC
TRBJ2-2 | TRBV27 | 11 | . | . | CASRRGGELFF | TGTGCCAGCAGACGGGGAGGGGAGCTGTTTTTT
TRBJ1-2 | TRBV19 | 14 | TRBD1 | . | CASSADRGIYGYTF | TGTGCCAGTAGCGCTGACAGGGGAATATATGGCTACACCTTC
TRBJ2-2 | TRBV6-6 | 17 | . | . | CASSLNAGARLPGELFF | TGTGCCAGCAGTCTCAATGCCGGGGCGCGGCTACCCGGGGAGCTGTTTTTT
TRBJ1-4 | TRBV10-3 | 15 | . | . | CAISDGRTEHEKLFF | TGTGCCATCAGTGATGGACGGACGGAGCATGAAAAACTGTTTTTT
TRBJ1-2 | TRBV6-4 | 13 | TRBD1 | . | CASSGDRGYGYTF | TGTGCCAGCAGTGGGGACAGAGGGTATGGCTACACCTTC
TRBJ1-1 | TRBV7-9 | 16 | . | . | CASSLPRGAVSTEAFF | TGTGCCAGCAGCTTACCCCGGGGCGCGGTATCCACTGAAGCTTTCTTT
TRBJ1-1 | TRBV6-5 | 14 | . | . | CASSYKGRTTEAFF | TGTGCCAGCAGTTACAAGGGGCGGACAACTGAAGCTTTCTTT
TRBJ2-1 | TRBV12-5 | 15 | TRBD1 | . | CASALDRVIYNEQFF | TGTGCTAGTGCCTTGGACAGGGTGATTTACAATGAGCAGTTCTTC
TRBJ1-2 | TRBV5-1 | 15 | . | . | CASSLAGAREYGYTF | TGCGCCAGCAGCTTGGCCGGGGCGCGGGAATATGGCTACACCTTC
TRBJ2-7 | TRBV11-2 | 12 | . | . | CASSLGVPEQYF | TGTGCCAGCAGCTTAGGAGTTCCGGAGCAGTACTTC
TRBJ2-5 | TRBV28 | 15 | TRBD1 | . | CASSESGTGWGTQYF | TGTGCCAGCAGTGAATCCGGGACAGGGTGGGGGACCCAGTACTTC